One sample yielded the 10 T cell receptor beta chains listed below, sequenced in a study of glioma-infiltrating T cells after dendritic cell vaccination. Time point indicated: after dendritic cell vaccination, including at tumor progression/relapse. The method was immunoSEQ multiplex PCR; TCRdb's version includes in-frame clones alone and lacks a portion of them. The table lists tens of thousands of clones, more than 75% of them singletons. Sequencing used blood, obtained after dendritic cell vaccination. The receptors here all came from a human donor with glioblastoma.

The rearrangement links TRBV27 to TRBJ2-2; no definite D call. The V gene lost 2 bases and the J gene lost 2 bases, with 9 bases spanning the gap. Germline lookup yields CDR1 MNHEY and CDR2 SMNVEV (reference sequence). This CDR3 comprises 15 residues. CDR3 region: CASSLNYLNTGELFF. The CDR3 DNA follows: TGTGCCAGCAGTTTAAACTATCTCAACACCGGGGAGCTGTTTTTT.

The J gene is TRBJ2-7, the V gene TRBV11-2, with D maybe TRBD1 (5 bases). Trimming removed 4 bases at V and 3 bases at J, with 16 bases between. This CDR3 is built from 15 residues. Germline V gene lookup returns CDR1 SGHAT and CDR2 FQNNGV. The CDR3 region is CASSSVNEQGYEQYF. CDR3 nucleotides: TGTGCCAGCAGCTCCGTGAACGAGCAGGGCTACGAGCAGTACTTC.

The V and J genes are TRBV11-1 and TRBJ2-5; 8 nucleotides match TRBD1. The V segment lost 5 bases and the J segment 5 bases; nucleotides outside the gene matches: 10. The CDR3 has 15 residues. Per germline, CDR1 SGHAT and CDR2 FQDESV (reference sequence). The CDR3 sequence is CASSPSRGLGETQYF. The CDR3, as DNA: TGTGCCAGCAGCCCCTCCAGGGGGCTGGGGGAGACCCAGTACTTC.

The CDR3 nucleotides read TGTGCCAGCAGCTACGGAGAAGAGACCCAGTACTTC. This translates into CASSYGEETQYF. This chain uses TRBV5-6 with TRBJ2-5; no clear D. The CDR3 extends over 12 amino acids. With 3 bases removed from V and 3 bases from J, the gap between germline ends came to 6 bases. Germline CDR1 reads SGHDT; CDR2 reads YYEEEE.

The chain couples TRBV13 to TRBJ2-3, with D unclear. Trimming took off 5 bases at V and 2 bases at J, with 8 bases between the two ends. CDR3 length: 13 amino acids. From germline, CDR1 is PRHDT and CDR2 FYEKMQ (reference sequence). In nucleotides, the CDR3 is TGTGCCAGCAGCCTAATTATCACAGATACGCAGTATTTT. As protein: CASSLIITDTQYF.

The chain carries TRBV25-1 and TRBJ1-1; D not certain. The V gene's germline CDR1 is MGHDK and CDR2 SYGVNS. The CDR3 runs 11 residues. Trimming took 10 bases from V and 5 from J, leaving 11 bases between them. The CDR3 DNA sequence: TGTGCCACCGTTGGAGGAACTGAAGCTTTCTTT. Its translation: CATVGGTEAFF.

V is TRBV6-5 and J is TRBJ2-5, with a weak D call TRBD2 (6 bases). This CDR3 region has 15 residues. V was clipped by 6 bases and J by 4 bases, with 18 bases between them. Germline CDR1 and CDR2: MNHEY and SVGAGI. Here the CDR3 DNA reads TGTGCCAGCAGCTCCGCGGCTACTAGCAGAGAGACCCAGTACTTC. Protein product: CASSSAATSRETQYF.

The table lists this clone with a count of one. The chain links TRBV4-1 to TRBJ2-3; weak D call: TRBD2 (6 bases). This CDR3 has 13 residues. V gave up 6 bases and J gave up 2 bases, with 9 bases separating them. Germline loops: CDR1 MGHRA, CDR2 YSYEKL. For the CDR3, the DNA is TGCGCCAGCAGGGGACTTCTCACAGATACGCAGTATTTT. This translates into CASRGLLTDTQYF.

Written as DNA, the CDR3 is TGTGCCACCAGCAGAGACCTGGGACAGGGGGTCTACGAGCAGTACTTC. It codes for CATSRDLGQGVYEQYF. The chain uses TRBV15 and TRBJ2-7; 11 bases map to TRBD1. Germline V gene lookup returns CDR1 LNHNV and CDR2 YYDKDF (reference sequence). The CDR3 is 16 amino acids. Unmatched junction bases numbered 4, after V lost 0 bases and J lost 3 bases.

The chain employs TRBV9 and TRBJ2-3, with D maybe TRBD2 (5 bases). Germline CDR1 is SGDLS and CDR2 is YYNGEE. CDR3 length: 16 residues. Between the trimmed V and J ends, which lost 3 bases and 1 base, there was a span of 15 bases. The CDR3 is CASSAPLEGGTDTQYF. In nucleotides, the CDR3 is TGTGCCAGCAGCGCCCCCCTCGAGGGCGGCACAGATACGCAGTATTTT.